These 22 T cell receptor beta chains came from one sample sequenced in a study of T cells in Graves' hyperthyroidism and ophthalmopathy. There were TCR beta CDR3 regions amplified from RNA transcripts. The HTBI primer set was used in a first-round RT-PCR of the TCR CDR3. TCRdb used MiXCR to reprocess the multiplex PCR reads, holding one entry per CDR3 protein. The top ten hold roughly 44% of the sample, which has 490,000 or so distinct CDR3 sequences, about 20% seen once. Sequencing was performed on blood. These receptors were taken from a man aged 35-49 years with Graves' ophthalmopathy.

The rearrangement joins TRBV14 to TRBJ1-5; D remains unclear. This CDR3 spans 13 amino acids. Germline V gene sequence: CDR1 SGHDN, CDR2 FVKESK. V lost 0 bases to trimming and J lost 12 bases, with 12 bases between them. The CDR3: CASSQDMGDHQHF. As DNA, the CDR3 is TGTGCCAGCAGCCAAGATATGGGAGATCACCAGCATTTT. The full variable domain, rest sourced from reference TRBV14 and TRBJ1-5, is EAGVTQFPSHSVIEKGQTVTLRCDPISGHDNLYWYRRVMGKEIKFLLHFVKESKQDESGMPNNRFLAERTGGTYSTLKVQPAELEDSGVYFCASSQDMGDHQHFGDGTRLSIL.

This clonotype was observed a handful of times. The chain combines TRBV15 with TRBJ1-2, with TRBD1 as a possible D gene (5 bases). V lost 6 bases and J lost 0, with 8 bases in between. Looked up from germline, CDR1 is LNHNV and CDR2 is YYDKDF (reference sequence). The CDR3 sequence is 13 residues long. In DNA, the CDR3 is TGTGCCACCAGGAAAGGGGCTAACTATGGCTACACCTTC. It specifies CATRKGANYGYTF.

The gene calls are TRBV7-9 and TRBJ2-3; 12 bases line up with TRBD2. V lost 3 bases and J lost 6; bases outside the gene matches: 7. The CDR3 loop spans 16 amino acids. Germline CDR1 and CDR2: SEHNR and FQNEAQ (reference sequence). CDR3 loop: CASSFSRLAGDDTQYF. CDR3 bases: TGTGCCAGCAGCTTTTCTCGACTAGCGGGAGACGATACGCAGTATTTT.

This clonotype has ten or more counts. CDR3 amino acids: CASSLGGGRATDTQYF. The CDR3 bases are TGTGCCAGCAGCTTAGGAGGGGGAAGGGCTACAGATACGCAGTATTTT. The chain joins TRBV11-2 to TRBJ2-3; perhaps TRBD1 as D (6 bases). Germline V gene sequence: CDR1 SGHAT, CDR2 FQNNGV. V lost 1 base to trimming and J lost 3 bases, with 14 bases between them. The length of the CDR3 is 16 residues.

Details on this clonotype: A read error is possible here, since a much larger clone lies one base away. The chain is built from TRBV11-2 and TRBJ2-2; TRBD1 matches at 11 bases. Germline V gene lookup returns CDR1 SGHAT and CDR2 FQNNGV. The CDR3 is 16 residues long. The CDR3: CASSLGTGGNTGELLF. DNA of the CDR3: TGTGCCAGCAGCTTAGGGACAGGGGGCAACACCGGGGAGCTGCTTTTT.

This clonotype was detected ten times or more. This chain connects TRBV20-1 to TRBJ2-5, with 11 nucleotides matching TRBD2. Germline values: CDR1 DFQATT, CDR2 SNEGSKA (reference sequence). V dropped 3 bases and J dropped 4; count of bases not matched to a gene: 4. This CDR3 spans 14 amino acids. DNA for the CDR3: TGCAGTGCTAGGCAAGGACTAGCGGGAGAGACCCAGTACTTC. Protein product: CSARQGLAGETQYF.

This chain connects TRBV11-2 to TRBJ2-7, with 9 bases identical to TRBD2. V was clipped by 5 bases and J by 7 bases; unmatched bases: 6. The CDR3 runs to 13 residues. Germline V gene sequence: CDR1 SGHAT, CDR2 FQNNGV. The CDR3 coding sequence is TGTGCCAGCAGCGTGGGACTAGCCAGGGAGCAGTACTTC. Its protein is CASSVGLAREQYF.

This clonotype occurred a few times. V and J are TRBV6-1 and TRBJ1-3; possibly TRBD1 for D (5 bases). The CDR3 covers 15 residues. Germline V gene data show CDR1 as MNHNS and CDR2 as SASEGT. V was pared by 6 bases and J by 0 bases, with 12 bases between. CDR3 sequence reads: CASSPGTDSGNTIYF. For the CDR3, the DNA is TGTGCCAGCAGCCCAGGGACGGACTCTGGAAACACCATATATTTT.

V and J are TRBV5-1 and TRBJ2-5; TRBD1 matches 7 bases. V lost 1 base to trimming and J lost 2 bases; unmatched junction nucleotides: 5. CDR1 is SGHRS and CDR2 is YFSETQ in the germline V gene. There are 15 residues in the CDR3. The DNA of the CDR3 is TGCGCCAGCAGCTTGACAGGGGCAAATCAAGAGACCCAGTACTTC. This codes for CASSLTGANQETQYF. Drawing the rest from reference TRBV5-1 and TRBJ2-5, the complete variable domain is KAGVTQTPRYLIKTRGQQVTLSCSPISGHRSVSWYQQTPGQGLQFLFEYFSETQRNKGNFPGRFSGRQFSNSRSEMNVSTLELGDSALYLCASSLTGANQETQYFGPGTRLLVL.

CDR3 in amino acids: CASSPITGTGGREQYF. The CDR3 DNA reads TGTGCCAGCAGTCCTATAACCGGGACAGGGGGTAGGGAGCAGTACTTC. The V gene is TRBV12-3 or TRBV12-4, the J gene TRBJ2-7; 11 bases map to TRBD1. This CDR3 spans 16 amino acids. Germline trimming cut 5 bases from V and 7 bases from J; bases unmatched to any gene: 13.

This rearrangement joins TRBV7-9 to TRBJ2-3, with D maybe TRBD1 (5 bases). The V end lost 4 bases, the J end lost 3 bases, and 14 bases lay between the germline ends. This CDR3 has 15 amino acids. The germline CDR1 and CDR2 sequences are SEHNR and FQNEAQ (reference sequence). The CDR3 sequence: CASSSSGAATDTQYF. The CDR3 coding sequence is TGTGCCAGCAGCTCTAGTGGGGCCGCGACAGATACGCAGTATTTT.

Of note for this clonotype: A much larger clone lies one base from this, so it may be a read error. The rearrangement links TRBV2 to TRBJ1-1; D may be TRBD1 (6 bases). Germline V lookup: CDR1 SNHLY, CDR2 FYNNEI. The CDR3 is 14 residues long. CDR3 sequence reads: CASSKDRTLTEALF. The CDR3 DNA is TGTGCCAGCAGTAAAGACAGGACCCTCACTGAAGCTCTCTTT.

J is TRBJ2-7 and V is TRBV6-2 or TRBV6-3; 8 nucleotides agree with TRBD1. Germline V CDR1 and CDR2: MNHEY, SVGEGT. There are 14 residues in the CDR3. Unmatched junction bases numbered 7, after V lost 6 bases and J lost 3 bases. CDR3 protein: CASSGQGAIYEQYF. The CDR3 region has the DNA TGTGCCAGCAGCGGGCAGGGGGCGATCTACGAGCAGTACTTC.

This clonotype was seen repeatedly, ten times or more. The chain couples TRBV6-5 to TRBJ1-5, with no clear D. Germline-derived CDR1 and CDR2 are MNHEY and SVGAGI. V lost 2 bases and J lost 2, with 7 bases in between. This CDR3 has 14 residues. For the CDR3, the DNA is TGTGCCAGCAGTTACGGGCAGCGCAATCAGCCCCAGCATTTT. This sequence encodes CASSYGQRNQPQHF.

The rearrangement uses TRBV11-2 and TRBJ1-2; 7 bases are a match to TRBD1. J lost 6 bases, V lost 2 bases, and 3 bases had no gene match. Per the germline V gene, CDR1 is SGHAT and CDR2 is FQNNGV. The CDR3 contains 13 residues. The CDR3, as DNA: TGTGCCAGCAGCTTACAGGGGGGCCATGGCTACACCTTC. Translating gives CASSLQGGHGYTF.

The chain couples TRBV5-1 to TRBJ2-1; D ambiguous. The CDR3 contains 13 residues. The germline gives CDR1 SGHRS, CDR2 YFSETQ. V lost 1 base and J lost 4, with 6 bases in between. The CDR3 DNA reads TGCGCCAGCAGCTTGACACAGTACAATGAGCAGTTCTTC. This translates into CASSLTQYNEQFF.

This clonotype was detected many times. This chain uses TRBV28 with TRBJ2-3; weak D call: TRBD2 (6 bases). The germline V gene has CDR1 MDHEN and CDR2 SYDVKM. Trimming pared 6 bases from V and 0 bases from J, leaving 19 bases between. The CDR3 extends over 17 amino acids. Here the CDR3 DNA reads TGTGCCAGCAGGTCCGGGAGTGGGCCGGTAAGCACAGATACGCAGTATTTT. Translating gives CASRSGSGPVSTDTQYF.

This clonotype has at least ten counts. This chain joins TRBV20-1 and TRBJ1-2; D may be TRBD1 (6 bases). The CDR3 is 15 residues long. The V gene lost 3 bases and the J gene lost 4 bases, with 18 bases spanning the gap. Germline CDR1 is DFQATT and CDR2 is SNEGSKA (reference sequence). CDR3 DNA: TGCAGTGCTAGGGCGATGACAGGCGTAACCTATGGCTACACCTTC. It specifies CSARAMTGVTYGYTF.

This chain connects TRBV20-1 to TRBJ1-5; D is undetermined. Deletions cut 4 bases from V and 0 bases from J, with 13 bases between. The CDR3 has 15 amino acids. Germline loops: CDR1 DFQATT, CDR2 SNEGSKA (reference sequence). This chain's CDR3 is CSANKLRDSNQPQHF. In nucleotides, the CDR3 is TGCAGTGCTAACAAACTCAGAGATAGCAATCAGCCCCAGCATTTT.

For the CDR3, the DNA is TGCGCCAGCAGCTGGGGGCTAGCGGTAAGCACAGATACGCAGTATTTT. It codes for CASSWGLAVSTDTQYF. This sequence joins TRBV5-1 and TRBJ2-3; D might be TRBD2 (7 bases). Germline V lookup: CDR1 SGHRS, CDR2 YFSETQ. Trimming removed 3 bases from V and 0 bases from J, with 14 bases in between. The length of the CDR3 is 16 residues. Drawing the rest from reference TRBV5-1 and TRBJ2-3, the complete variable domain is KAGVTQTPRYLIKTRGQQVTLSCSPISGHRSVSWYQQTPGQGLQFLFEYFSETQRNKGNFPGRFSGRQFSNSRSEMNVSTLELGDSALYLCASSWGLAVSTDTQYFGPGTRLTVL.

This clonotype has just one count. This may be a read error, as it is one base from a much larger clone. V is TRBV20-1 and J is TRBJ2-5; TRBD2 matches 11 bases. The CDR3 runs 15 residues. The germline CDR1 and CDR2 sequences are DFQATT and SNEGSKA (reference sequence). In DNA, the CDR3 is TGCAGTGCTAGACCTATAGCGGGGGGGCGTGAGATCCAGTACTTC. Protein: CSARPIAGGREIQYF.

The chain is built from TRBV18 and TRBJ2-5; either TRBD1 or TRBD2 may fit D (5 bases each). Deletions cut 8 bases from V and 2 bases from J, with 12 bases between. The CDR3 spans 13 residues. CDR1 KGHSH and CDR2 LQKENI come from the germline V gene. CDR3 loop: CASPGTGQETQYF. The CDR3 bases are TGTGCCAGCCCGGGGACGGGACAAGAGACCCAGTACTTC. The full variable domain, its missing parts supplied by reference TRBV18 and TRBJ2-5, is NAGVMQNPRHLVRRRGQEARLRCSPMKGHSHVYWYRQLPEEGLKFMVYLQKENIIDESGMPKERFSAEFPKEGPSILRIQQVVRGDSAAYFCASPGTGQETQYFGPGTRLLVL.